This T cell receptor beta chain was recovered during a study of CD8+ T cells in alopecia areata. Across the study: Severity of treated patients was scored by affected scalp percentage.

On this clone itself: What it binds is unknown.

Investigators isolated RNA and reverse transcribed it into cDNA to act as the sequencing template. This table comes from immunoSEQ multiplex PCR, and its TCRdb copy is limited to in-frame clones, with some not included. The sample has 150,000 to 200,000 clones; roughly 64% are singletons. Findings and caveats of the study: Tofacitinib significantly reduced both scalp clonality and expanded CD8+ clones among the top 100. Besides other cells, scalp samples also yield sequences of resident alphabeta T cells from normal skin.

Treatment defined: oral pan-JAK inhibitor, 5-10 mg twice daily. This TCR was recovered from a human donor with alopecia areata. Specimen: CD8+ T cells sorted from blood, collected at week 24, from a patient treated with tofacitinib.

Here the CDR3 DNA reads TGTGCTAGTGGTTTGACCCCCTCGGGCGCTTGGTCCTCCACTGCCAATAATTCACCCCTCCACTTT. This encodes CASGLTPSGAWSSTANNSPLHF. The chain recombines TRBV12-5 with TRBJ1-6; no clear D. The CDR3 spans 22 residues. With 2 bases removed from V and 5 bases from J, the gap between germline ends came to 31 bases. From germline, CDR1 is LGHNT and CDR2 FRNRAP.